Listed below are T cell receptor beta chains from one sample, sequenced in a study of Ad26.COV2.S vaccination and SARS-CoV-2 variants. Clones were sequenced by immunoSEQ multiplex PCR, and TCRdb holds only the in-frame ones, with some missing. The table has roughly 320,000 clones, around 85% seen once. Sequencing used peripheral blood, obtained in a trial of Ad26.COV2.S vaccine versus placebo. These receptors originate from a person aged 18-65 years who received the Ad26.COV2.S COVID-19 vaccine or a placebo. Each CDR3 is given with its conserved first and last residue. Fields, in order: V gene, J gene, clone size, D gene, CDR3 protein, CDR3 DNA. D genes are given only for firm matches. The size field is filled for only some rows; it gives once, few, many or a size class.

v_gene: TRBV24-1; j_gene: TRBJ2-7; abundance: .; d_gene: TRBD2; CDR3aa: CATSEGVRSERGFSYEQYF; CDR3nt: TGTGCCACCAGTGAAGGGGTCCGGTCGGAGCGGGGGTTCTCCTACGAGCAGTACTTC
v_gene: TRBV7-8; j_gene: TRBJ1-3; abundance: .; d_gene: .; CDR3aa: CASSLMAKGGGNTIYF; CDR3nt: TGTGCCAGCAGCTTAATGGCGAAGGGAGGAGGAAACACCATATATTTT
v_gene: TRBV15; j_gene: TRBJ1-2; abundance: .; d_gene: TRBD1; CDR3aa: CATSRGGQGGDGYTF; CDR3nt: TGTGCCACCAGCAGGGGTGGACAGGGGGGCGATGGCTACACCTTC
v_gene: TRBV18; j_gene: TRBJ2-5; abundance: .; d_gene: TRBD2; CDR3aa: CASSPPRSGGKTQYF; CDR3nt: TGTGCCAGCTCACCCCCGAGGAGCGGGGGGAAGACCCAGTACTTC
v_gene: TRBV7-3; j_gene: TRBJ2-7; abundance: .; d_gene: TRBD2; CDR3aa: CASSARTRALQYF; CDR3nt: TGTGCCAGCAGCGCCAGGACTAGAGCCCTCCAGTACTTC
v_gene: TRBV7-9; j_gene: TRBJ2-3; abundance: .; d_gene: TRBD1; CDR3aa: CASSLGQRPADTQYF; CDR3nt: TGTGCCAGCAGCTTGGGACAGAGACCGGCAGATACGCAGTATTTT
v_gene: TRBV5-1; j_gene: TRBJ1-1; abundance: .; d_gene: .; CDR3aa: CASSFGGVDTEAFF; CDR3nt: TGCGCCAGCAGCTTCGGGGGCGTGGACACTGAAGCTTTCTTT
v_gene: TRBV27; j_gene: TRBJ2-5; abundance: .; d_gene: .; CDR3aa: CASSSFRGQETQYF; CDR3nt: TGTGCCAGCAGTTCCTTCAGGGGTCAAGAGACCCAGTACTTC
v_gene: TRBV2; j_gene: TRBJ2-1; abundance: .; d_gene: TRBD2; CDR3aa: CASSGTSAYNEQFF; CDR3nt: TGTGCCAGCAGTGGGACTAGCGCATACAATGAGCAGTTCTTC
v_gene: TRBV18; j_gene: TRBJ2-5; abundance: .; d_gene: .; CDR3aa: CASSPRGAQGETQYF; CDR3nt: TGTGCCAGCTCACCCCGAGGGGCCCAGGGGGAGACCCAGTACTTC
v_gene: TRBV11-2; j_gene: TRBJ2-1; abundance: once; d_gene: .; CDR3aa: CASSSRYGDEQFF; CDR3nt: TGTGCCAGCAGCTCGCGATACGGCGATGAGCAGTTCTTC
v_gene: TRBV5-1; j_gene: TRBJ1-2; abundance: once; d_gene: .; CDR3aa: CASSLEGANYGYTF; CDR3nt: TGCGCCAGCAGCTTGGAGGGAGCTAACTATGGCTACACCTTC
v_gene: TRBV19; j_gene: TRBJ2-7; abundance: .; d_gene: TRBD1; CDR3aa: CASSVGTGRSLLPEQYF; CDR3nt: TGTGCCAGTAGCGTCGGGACAGGGAGATCCCTCCTTCCCGAGCAGTACTTC
v_gene: TRBV3-1/TRBV3-2; j_gene: TRBJ2-1; abundance: .; d_gene: .; CDR3aa: CASSQARHHEQFF; CDR3nt: TGTGCCAGCAGCCAAGCCCGACACCATGAGCAGTTCTTC
v_gene: TRBV12-2; j_gene: TRBJ1-5; abundance: .; d_gene: .; CDR3aa: CASRPLRTGGLLYQPQHF; CDR3nt: TGTGCAAGTCGCCCACTACGGACAGGGGGCCTCCTTTATCAGCCCCAGCATTTT